This TCR beta chain was sequenced in a study of blood T cell repertoires in COVID-19. CDR1 and CDR2 (germline): MDHEN, SYDVKM. V lost 4 bases, J lost 0 bases, and 15 bases lay in between. This CDR3 is 16 amino acids long. Libraries were prepared by immunoSEQ multiplex PCR; TCRdb keeps only in-frame clonotypes and omits some of them. The sample lists about 290,000 clones, approximately 80% occurring once. The origin of this receptor is a woman in her 50s with active or convalescent COVID-19. The gene calls are TRBV28 and TRBJ1-1; tentative D call: TRBD1 (6 bases). The sample taken for sequencing was peripheral blood. CDR3 protein: CASSSVGGQMNTEAFF. The CDR3 DNA reads TGTGCCAGCAGTTCCGTCGGGGGGCAGATGAACACTGAAGCTTTCTTT.